This T cell receptor beta chain was obtained from a study of monozygotic twins with inflammatory bowel disease. With no T cell sorting beforehand, total RNA was isolated from whole blood. This CDR3 is built from 16 residues. Per germline, CDR1 GTSNPN and CDR2 SVGIG (reference sequence). The input for each TCR library was approximately 4,000 ng of total RNA. Eight separate reactions for every sample produced the cDNA. TCRdb re-called the 5' RACE reads and catalogs CDR3 proteins one per entry, DNA excluded. The sample has 300,000 to 400,000 distinct CDR3 sequences. This clonotype was obtained from a human donor with ulcerative colitis or Crohn's disease, or a healthy co-twin of an affected twin (not recorded which). Sample: blood. The chain has TRBV30 and TRBJ2-7; the TRBD1 assignment by TCRdb is unverifiable without DNA. CDR3: CAWTPDRSGSSYEQYF.